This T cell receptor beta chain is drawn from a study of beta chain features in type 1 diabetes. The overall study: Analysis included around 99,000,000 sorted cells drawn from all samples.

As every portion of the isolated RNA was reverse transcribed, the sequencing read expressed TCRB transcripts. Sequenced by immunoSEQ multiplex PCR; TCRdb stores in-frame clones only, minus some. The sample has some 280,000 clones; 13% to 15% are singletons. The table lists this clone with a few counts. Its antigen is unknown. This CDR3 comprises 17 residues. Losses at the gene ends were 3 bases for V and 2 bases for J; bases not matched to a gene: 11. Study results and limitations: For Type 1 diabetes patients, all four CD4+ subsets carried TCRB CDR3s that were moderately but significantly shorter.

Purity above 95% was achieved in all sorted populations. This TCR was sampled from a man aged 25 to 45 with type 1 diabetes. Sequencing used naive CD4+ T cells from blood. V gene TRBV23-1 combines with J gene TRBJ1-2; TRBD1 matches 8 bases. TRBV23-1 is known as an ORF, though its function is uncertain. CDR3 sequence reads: CASSQVPSGTGNYGYTF. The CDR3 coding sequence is TGCGCCAGCAGTCAGGTCCCCTCCGGGACAGGAAACTATGGCTACACCTTC.